This entry describes one T cell receptor (beta chain). The target antigen is unknown. CDR1 and CDR2 from the germline V gene are SEHNR and FQNEAQ (reference sequence). The CDR3 has 16 amino acids. Trimming removed 1 base at V and 8 bases at J, with 18 bases between. These data come from a study of blood T cells in healthy people across ages. Overall study findings and caveats: When one million T cells were used, diversity estimates were thought to be underestimates.

A sample-barcoded 5' primer and a J-beta primer mix were used in a second PCR of about 6 to 12 cycles. TCRdb processed the 5' RACE reads anew with MiXCR; each CDR3 protein has one entry. The sample carries around 600,000 distinct CDR3 sequences, 47% recorded once. Every sample gave at least 5 micrograms of total RNA when it was extracted. The chain is built from TRBV7-9 and TRBJ1-5; tentative D call: TRBD1 (5 bases). The specimen sequenced was blood. This receptor was taken from a man older than 75 in good health. Here the CDR3 reads CASSLGLMGVGEPQHF. The CDR3 DNA reads TGTGCCAGCAGCTTAGGATTGATGGGGGTTGGTGAGCCCCAGCATTTT.